The clone carrying this T cell receptor beta chain was found many times. As yet, its antigen is unknown. Germline CDR1 reads SGHTA; CDR2 reads FQGNSA. The junction had 4 bases not matched to a gene; V was cut back by 6 bases and J by 6 bases. The CDR3 covers 15 residues. These data originate in a study of T cell repertoires in cytomegalovirus infection. The wider study: Researchers turned to recently identified HLA-C-restricted CMV epitopes as well as well-studied HLA-B-restricted ones. Shared public TCR beta signatures pointed to both CMV infection and a matching HLA type. Notes on the study in general: There were HLA-C-restricted CMV-specific TCR beta clonotypes dominating the ex vivo response. Individuals carrying CMV plus the relevant HLA were identified by cumulative frequency of public TCR beta families.

MiXCR, applied by TCRdb to the reads, yields one record per CDR3 protein. The sample holds around 300,000 distinct CDR3 sequences; less than 25% are singletons and the top ten take approximately 19%. This clonotype was sampled from a human donor in good health (CMV status not recorded). Some clones in this sample may be carry-over from other donors' samples. Sample: cultured PBMCs, taken from culture after CMV antigen stimulation. The V and J genes are TRBV7-2 and TRBJ2-3; 15 bases are a match to TRBD2. The CDR3, as DNA: TGTGCCAGCAGACGAGGGACTAGCGGGAGGGATACGCAGTATTTT. Protein product: CASRRGTSGRDTQYF.